The 7 T cell receptor beta chains below all came from one sample that was sequenced in a study of T cell changes during pregnancy in multiple sclerosis. Clones were read by immunoSEQ multiplex PCR, and TCRdb kept only the in-frame ones, dropping some. In the table there are around 12,000 clones, approximately 90% of which are singletons. The sequencing used CD8+ T cells from peripheral blood mononuclear cells, collected in the second trimester of pregnancy. The receptors come from a female donor in good health, enrolled as a control in a pregnancy study.

The chain uses TRBV5-6 and TRBJ2-7; 7 bases map to TRBD1. Per germline, CDR1 SGHDT and CDR2 YYEEEE. This CDR3 is 14 amino acids long. V lost 0 bases to trimming and J lost 3 bases; unmatched junction nucleotides: 3. The CDR3 nucleotides read TGTGCCAGCAGCTTGGGGGGACAGTTCTACGAGCAGTACTTC. Amino acid sequence: CASSLGGQFYEQYF.

The chain couples TRBV4-3 to TRBJ2-3; the match to TRBD2 covers 7 bases. The V gene's germline CDR1 is LGHNA and CDR2 YSLEER. Germline trimming cut 4 bases from V and 2 bases from J; bases unmatched to any gene: 9. CDR3 length: 16 residues. The CDR3 DNA sequence: TGCGCCAGCAGCCGAGGCGGGAGCGGGACCACAGATACGCAGTATTTT. Translated, it gives CASSRGGSGTTDTQYF.

The V and J genes are TRBV9 and TRBJ2-1; 11 bases are a match to TRBD2. V trimming: 7 bases; J trimming: 4 bases; junction bases outside the gene matches: 13. Germline V gene data show CDR1 as SGDLS and CDR2 as YYNGEE. The CDR3 has 17 residues. The CDR3 loop is CASRGGLAEGRYNEQFF. For the CDR3, the DNA is TGTGCCAGCCGGGGGGGACTAGCGGAGGGTCGGTACAATGAGCAGTTCTTC.

The DNA of the CDR3 is TGTGCCAGCAGGGAGGGACAGGGGGCTGGAAACACCATATATTTT. Translating it yields CASREGQGAGNTIYF. V is TRBV6-5 and J is TRBJ1-3; 11 positions agree with TRBD1. Germline CDR1 reads MNHEY; CDR2 reads SVGAGI. The V gene end was trimmed by 6 bases and the J gene end by 2 bases; junction bases not matched to a gene: 3. There are 15 residues in the CDR3.

The V and J genes are TRBV19 and TRBJ2-3, with 10 bases matching TRBD2. This CDR3 spans 17 amino acids. The junction had 9 bases not matched to a gene; V was cut back by 6 bases and J by 0 bases. The germline CDR1 and CDR2 sequences are LNHDA and SQIVND (reference sequence). In DNA, the CDR3 is TGTGCCAGTAGGTGGGGCCCTAGCGGGGGTAGCACAGATACGCAGTATTTT. Translating it yields CASRWGPSGGSTDTQYF.

V gene TRBV29-1 combines with J gene TRBJ2-1; D unresolved. Germline CDR1 and CDR2: SQVTM and ANQGSEA. This CDR3 comprises 12 residues. V shed 2 bases and J shed 6 bases, with 8 bases lying between them. CDR3 in amino acids: CSVENRGNEQFF. CDR3 DNA: TGCAGCGTTGAAAACCGAGGCAATGAGCAGTTCTTC.

The genes are TRBV11-2 and TRBJ2-1; no reliable D call. The V end was cut by 5 bases, the J end by 5 bases, with 7 bases between. The CDR3 covers 12 residues. CDR1 is SGHAT and CDR2 is FQNNGV in the germline V gene. CDR3 sequence: CASSLYHNEQFF. CDR3 DNA sequence: TGTGCCAGCAGCCTCTACCACAATGAGCAGTTCTTC.